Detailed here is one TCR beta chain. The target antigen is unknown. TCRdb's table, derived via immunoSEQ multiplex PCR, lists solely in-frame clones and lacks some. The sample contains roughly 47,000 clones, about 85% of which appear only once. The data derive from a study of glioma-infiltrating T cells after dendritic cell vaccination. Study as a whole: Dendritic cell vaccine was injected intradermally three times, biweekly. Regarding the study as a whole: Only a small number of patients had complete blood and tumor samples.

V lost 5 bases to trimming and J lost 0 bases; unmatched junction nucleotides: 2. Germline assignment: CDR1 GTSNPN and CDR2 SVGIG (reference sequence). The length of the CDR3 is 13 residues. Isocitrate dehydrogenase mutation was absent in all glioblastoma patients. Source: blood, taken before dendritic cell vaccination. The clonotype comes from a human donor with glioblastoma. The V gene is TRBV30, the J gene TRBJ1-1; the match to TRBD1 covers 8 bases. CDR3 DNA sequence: TGTGCCTGGGACAGGGGATTGAACACTGAAGCTTTCTTT. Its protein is CAWDRGLNTEAFF.